Following are 25 T cell receptor beta chains from one sample sequenced in a study of control samples from healthy donors and cancer patients. The assay was immunoSEQ multiplex PCR, and TCRdb's table has in-frame clones only and misses some. Counted here are about 170,000 clones, 91% occurring once; the ten biggest clones make up 2%. The source material was blood. The receptors originated from a woman between 35 and 50 years old in good health.

J is TRBJ2-1 and V is TRBV5-1; TRBD2 matches at 9 bases. The V gene's germline CDR1 is SGHRS and CDR2 YFSETQ. This CDR3 spans 15 amino acids. V trimming: 2 bases; J trimming: 6 bases; junction bases outside the gene matches: 6. The CDR3 coding sequence is TGCGCCAGCAGCTTAGGCGGGGGGGCCCCCAATGAGCAGTTCTTC. It specifies CASSLGGGAPNEQFF. Supplemented by reference TRBV5-1 and TRBJ2-1, the full variable domain reads KAGVTQTPRYLIKTRGQQVTLSCSPISGHRSVSWYQQTPGQGLQFLFEYFSETQRNKGNFPGRFSGRQFSNSRSEMNVSTLELGDSALYLCASSLGGGAPNEQFFGPGTRLTVL.

The chain links TRBV29-1 to TRBJ1-1; unclear D gene. The CDR3 loop spans 13 amino acids. Germline values: CDR1 SQVTM, CDR2 ANQGSEA. Trimming stripped 7 bases from V and 1 base from J, with 13 bases between. The CDR3 region is CSARAGPNTEAFF. The DNA for the CDR3 is TGCAGCGCTCGGGCTGGGCCGAACACTGAAGCTTTCTTT.

The chain employs TRBV5-1 and TRBJ2-7, with D tentatively TRBD1 (6 bases). Trimming removed 0 bases at V and 0 bases at J, with 10 bases between. The CDR3 has 15 amino acids. Germline loops: CDR1 SGHRS, CDR2 YFSETQ. The CDR3 region is CASSLETGSSYEQYF. The CDR3 nucleotides read TGCGCCAGCAGCTTGGAGACAGGCAGCTCCTACGAGCAGTACTTC. The full variable domain, rest sourced from reference TRBV5-1 and TRBJ2-7, is KAGVTQTPRYLIKTRGQQVTLSCSPISGHRSVSWYQQTPGQGLQFLFEYFSETQRNKGNFPGRFSGRQFSNSRSEMNVSTLELGDSALYLCASSLETGSSYEQYFGPGTRLTVT.

V and J are TRBV7-9 and TRBJ1-1; D might be TRBD1 (6 bases). Germline V gene sequence: CDR1 SEHNR, CDR2 FQNEAQ (reference sequence). Trimming cost V 2 bases and J 4 bases, with 17 bases left between them. The CDR3 has 16 amino acids. The CDR3, as DNA: TGTGCCAGCAGCTTATCATCGGGGGGGCGATTCACTGAAGCTTTCTTT. Amino acids: CASSLSSGGRFTEAFF.

The genes are TRBV6-2 or TRBV6-3 and TRBJ2-7; D might be TRBD2 (5 bases). The CDR3 covers 13 residues. Germline V gene sequence: CDR1 MNHEY, CDR2 SVGEGT. Trimming took 5 bases from V and 2 from J, leaving 10 bases between them. The CDR3 here is CASSLDWTYEQYF. The CDR3, as DNA: TGTGCCAGCAGTCTGGACTGGACCTACGAGCAGTACTTC.

The chain has TRBV7-2 and TRBJ2-1; D is perhaps TRBD2 (6 bases). CDR1 SGHTA and CDR2 FQGNSA come from the germline V gene. The CDR3 loop spans 15 amino acids. Trimming pared 1 base from V and 1 base from J, leaving 8 bases between. The CDR3 protein is CASSLVGTSYNEQFF. As DNA, the CDR3 is TGTGCCAGCAGCTTAGTTGGGACTTCCTACAATGAGCAGTTCTTC.

This chain's CDR3 is CASSLAGLFEQFF. The DNA of the CDR3 is TGTGCCAGCAGCTTAGCAGGGCTTTTCGAGCAGTTCTTC. J is TRBJ2-1 and V is TRBV7-9; D gene ambiguous. The length of the CDR3 is 13 residues. CDR1 SEHNR and CDR2 FQNEAQ come from the germline V gene (reference sequence). The V and J ends lost 0 bases and 10 bases respectively, with 10 bases between them.

The V call is TRBV25-1, the J call TRBJ1-6; D gene ambiguous. The CDR3 spans 14 residues. Looked up from germline, CDR1 is MGHDK and CDR2 is SYGVNS. V was pared by 3 bases and J by 2 bases, with 5 bases between. Written as DNA, the CDR3 is TGTGCCAGCAGTGATCTTCCCTATAATTCACCCCTCCACTTT. Translating it yields CASSDLPYNSPLHF.

J is TRBJ1-4 and V is TRBV18; unclear D gene. Germline V lookup: CDR1 KGHSH, CDR2 LQKENI. CDR3 length equals 17 residues. V lost 3 bases and J 0 bases, leaving 14 bases between the germline ends. In DNA, the CDR3 is TGTGCCAGCTCACCTCCGTCGCGGAGCGCAACTAATGAAAAACTGTTTTTT. Translation: CASSPPSRSATNEKLFF. The full variable domain, completed using reference TRBV18 and TRBJ1-4, is NAGVMQNPRHLVRRRGQEARLRCSPMKGHSHVYWYRQLPEEGLKFMVYLQKENIIDESGMPKERFSAEFPKEGPSILRIQQVVRGDSAAYFCASSPPSRSATNEKLFFGSGTQLSVL.

The gene calls are TRBV7-2 and TRBJ1-2; D is ambiguous. V lost 8 bases and J lost 8, with 24 bases in between. The CDR3 consists of 15 residues. Germline loops: CDR1 SGHTA, CDR2 FQGNSA. The CDR3 nucleotides are TGTGCCAGCGCCCAAAACCCGGCCAAAGCCGTGGGCTACACCTTC. Its translation is CASAQNPAKAVGYTF.

This chain connects TRBV5-1 to TRBJ2-3; 8 nucleotides match TRBD2. Trimming at V came to 6 bases and at J to 2 bases, leaving 2 bases not matched to a gene. This CDR3 is 13 amino acids long. The germline V gene encodes CDR1 SGHRS and CDR2 YFSETQ. The CDR3 nucleotides are TGCGCCAGCATTAGCGGGGACACAGATACGCAGTATTTT. Protein product: CASISGDTDTQYF.

The chain recombines TRBV2 with TRBJ2-5; D is undetermined. Trimming took off 4 bases at V and 5 bases at J, with 14 bases between the two ends. The V gene's germline CDR1 is SNHLY and CDR2 FYNNEI. The CDR3 is 14 amino acids. DNA of the CDR3: TGTGCCAGCAGTGGCCCTATCCTGGGGGAGACCCAGTACTTC. Protein sequence: CASSGPILGETQYF.

This clone was seen only once. The gene calls are TRBV19 and TRBJ1-3; no clear D. CDR1 and CDR2 from the germline V gene are LNHDA and SQIVND (reference sequence). The CDR3 has 14 amino acids. Trimming pared 1 base from V and 4 bases from J, leaving 8 bases between. The CDR3 is CASSIGGRGNTIYF. DNA for the CDR3: TGTGCCAGTAGTATAGGCGGGAGAGGAAACACCATATATTTT.

The chain employs TRBV6-5 and TRBJ2-1; D unclear. The CDR3 contains 15 residues. CDR1 and CDR2 (germline): MNHEY, SVGAGI. The germline V and J ends were trimmed by 4 bases and 11 bases, with 21 bases remaining between them. The CDR3 protein is CASSSSGAPSAQQFF. The CDR3 DNA reads as TGTGCCAGCAGTTCATCAGGAGCCCCATCCGCCCAGCAGTTCTTC.

The chain recombines TRBV28 with TRBJ2-3, with TRBD2 matching 11 bases. Germline loops: CDR1 MDHEN, CDR2 SYDVKM. This CDR3 is 17 amino acids long. Trimming removed 5 bases from V and 6 bases from J; junction bases left unmatched: 13. CDR3 DNA sequence: TGTGCCAGCAGTCCCGGAATAGCGGGGGGGCGGCACGATACGCAGTATTTT. Amino acids: CASSPGIAGGRHDTQYF.

This clone was counted once. The V gene is TRBV4-1, the J gene TRBJ2-5, with D hard to call. The CDR3 spans 14 residues. Germline V gives CDR1 MGHRA, CDR2 YSYEKL. With 4 bases removed from V and 1 base from J, the gap between germline ends came to 10 bases. The CDR3 spells CASSLSRVQETQYF. CDR3 nucleotides: TGCGCCAGCAGCCTAAGTCGGGTCCAAGAGACCCAGTACTTC.

This sequence joins TRBV6-1 and TRBJ1-2; D unresolved. The CDR3 consists of 11 residues. CDR1 is MNHNS, CDR2 SASEGT, per germline. The germline V and J ends were trimmed by 2 bases and 8 bases, with 6 bases remaining between them. CDR3 sequence: CASSELSGYTF. The CDR3 nucleotides are TGTGCCAGCAGTGAATTAAGCGGCTACACCTTC.

This clone was counted a few times. This chain joins TRBV21-1 and TRBJ2-7. TRBV21-1 is given as a pseudogene. The CDR3 sequence is 16 residues long. The DNA of the CDR3 is TGTGCCAGCACCTTTCCGATATGGAAGAAAGCCTACGAGCAGTACTTC. Protein: CASTFPIWKKAYEQYF.

The chain couples TRBV5-1 to TRBJ1-4; D unresolved. There are 14 residues in the CDR3. V was trimmed by 1 base and J by 1 base, leaving 5 bases between them. CDR1 is SGHRS, CDR2 YFSETQ, per germline. This chain's CDR3 is CASSLKGTNEKLFF. CDR3 bases: TGCGCCAGCAGCTTGAAGGGAACTAATGAAAAACTGTTTTTT.

The J gene is TRBJ1-1, the V gene TRBV6-5, with D hard to call. This CDR3 is 14 amino acids long. The V end lost 4 bases, the J end lost 0 bases, and 9 bases lay between the germline ends. CDR1 is MNHEY and CDR2 is SVGAGI in the germline V gene. CDR3 sequence (DNA): TGTGCCAGCAGTTCCCGTTTAATGAACACTGAAGCTTTCTTT. This codes for CASSSRLMNTEAFF.

This clone was recorded only once. J is TRBJ1-1 and V is TRBV2; a weak D match, TRBD1 (6 bases). The V end was cut by 2 bases, the J end by 1 base, with 11 bases between. The CDR3 runs to 15 residues. Germline CDR1 is SNHLY and CDR2 is FYNNEI. The CDR3 is CASSEIRGQNTEAFF. In nucleotides, the CDR3 is TGTGCCAGCAGTGAAATCCGGGGACAGAACACTGAAGCTTTCTTT.

The CDR3 loop reads CASTTITQTGELFF. CDR3 DNA sequence: TGTGCCAGCACTACCATTACCCAGACCGGGGAGCTGTTTTTT. The genes are TRBV6-5 and TRBJ2-2; D is ambiguous. V was cut by 7 bases and J by 5 bases, with 14 bases left in between. This CDR3 region has 14 residues. In germline, CDR1 is MNHEY, CDR2 SVGAGI.

This rearrangement joins TRBV7-2 to TRBJ2-1; 8 bases map to TRBD2. The CDR3 has 15 amino acids. CDR1 is SGHTA and CDR2 is FQGNSA in the germline V gene. With 1 base clipped from V and 10 bases from J, the junction kept 9 bases outside the gene matches. The CDR3 region has the DNA TGTGCCAGCAGCTTAGTAAGAGCGGGGGTTCAGGAGCAGTTCTTC. Translating gives CASSLVRAGVQEQFF.

V is TRBV5-6 and J is TRBJ1-2, with D possibly matching TRBD1 (5 bases). The CDR3 loop spans 13 amino acids. Trimming pared 4 bases from V and 5 bases from J, leaving 12 bases between. Per the germline V gene, CDR1 is SGHDT and CDR2 is YYEEEE. The CDR3 coding sequence is TGTGCCAGCAGCGCCGACTCAGGGTATGGCTACACCTTC. Translation: CASSADSGYGYTF.

CDR3 bases: TGTGCCAGCAGTTCCCCTGGCAGTTACTATGGCTACACCTTC. As protein: CASSSPGSYYGYTF. This rearrangement joins TRBV6-5 to TRBJ1-2, with D unclear. Deletions cut 4 bases from V and 3 bases from J, with 12 bases between. This CDR3 spans 14 amino acids. Per the germline V gene, CDR1 is MNHEY and CDR2 is SVGAGI.